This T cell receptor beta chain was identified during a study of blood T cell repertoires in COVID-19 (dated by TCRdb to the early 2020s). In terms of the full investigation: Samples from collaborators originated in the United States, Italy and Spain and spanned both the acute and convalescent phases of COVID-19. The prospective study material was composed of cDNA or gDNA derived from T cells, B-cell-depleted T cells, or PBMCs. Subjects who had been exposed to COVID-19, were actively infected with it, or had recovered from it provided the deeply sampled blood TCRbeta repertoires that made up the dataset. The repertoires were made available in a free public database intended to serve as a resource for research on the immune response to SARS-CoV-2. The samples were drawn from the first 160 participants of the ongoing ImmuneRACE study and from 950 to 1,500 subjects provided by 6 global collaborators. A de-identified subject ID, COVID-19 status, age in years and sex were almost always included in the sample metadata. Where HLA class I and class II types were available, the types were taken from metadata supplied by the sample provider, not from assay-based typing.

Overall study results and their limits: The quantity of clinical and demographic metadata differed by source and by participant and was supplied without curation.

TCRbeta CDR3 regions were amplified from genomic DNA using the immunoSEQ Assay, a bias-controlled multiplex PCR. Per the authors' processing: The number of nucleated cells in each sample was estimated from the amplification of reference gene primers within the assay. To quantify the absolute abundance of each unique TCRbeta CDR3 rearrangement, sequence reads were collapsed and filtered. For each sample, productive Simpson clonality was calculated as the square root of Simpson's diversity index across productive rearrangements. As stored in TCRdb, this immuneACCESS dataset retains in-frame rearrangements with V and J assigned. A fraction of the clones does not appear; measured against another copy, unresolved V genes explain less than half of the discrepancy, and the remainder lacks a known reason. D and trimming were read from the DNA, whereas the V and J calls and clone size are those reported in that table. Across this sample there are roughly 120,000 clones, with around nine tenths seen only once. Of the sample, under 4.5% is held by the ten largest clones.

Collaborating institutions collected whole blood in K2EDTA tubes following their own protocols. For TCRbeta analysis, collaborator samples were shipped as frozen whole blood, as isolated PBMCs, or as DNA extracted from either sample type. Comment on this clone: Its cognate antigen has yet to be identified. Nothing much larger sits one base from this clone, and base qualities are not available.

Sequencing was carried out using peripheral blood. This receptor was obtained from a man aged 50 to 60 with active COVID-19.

The DNA sequence is as follows: TGTGCCAGTACCTATGGGGGGTCAGCAAATCAGCCCCAGCATTTT. It translates as CASTYGGSANQPQHF. The receptor chain draws on TRBV19 and TRBJ1-5; the D gene is possibly TRBD1, with 5 bases matching. From a lookup of the germline V gene (reference sequence), CDR1 and CDR2 are LNHDA and SQIVND. Trimming costs V 7 bases and J 4 bases, and their ends lie 17 bases apart. The CDR3 contains 15 residues, cysteine and phenylalanine counted. The retained sequence is limited to the CDR3, 45 bases, with the frame set at the first base. Reference TRBV19 and TRBJ1-5 proteins supply the regions before and after the CDR3; the full variable domain is: DGGITQSPKYLFRKEGQNVTLSCEQNLNHDAMYWYRQDPGQGLRLIYYSQIVNDFQKGDIAEGYSVSREKKESFPLTVTSAQKNPTAFYLCASTYGGSANQPQHFGDGTRLSIL.